Sequencing of this T cell receptor beta chain was carried out in a study of regulatory T cells in long-lasting Graves disease. Findings and caveats of the study: Lower TCR diversity characterized persistent Graves' patients relative to newly diagnosed patients.

Assembly of TCR beta libraries relied on iRepertoire HTBI primers together with Arm-PCR of CDR3 regions. One entry per CDR3 protein results from TCRdb running MiXCR on the multiplex PCR reads. The data contain some 430,000 distinct CDR3 sequences, 20% to 25% of them singletons. Germline V gene lookup returns CDR1 MNHEY and CDR2 SMNVEV (reference sequence). V was clipped by 6 bases and J by 4 bases, with 9 bases between them. The CDR3 covers 12 residues. This clonotype was counted ten times or more. The antigen remains undetermined. The time point here: persistent/refractory GD, antithyroid drugs over 5 years with positive TRAb. PBMC RNA was the source of the TCR library. Roughly 9 milliliters of peripheral blood were drawn into EDTA tubes.

Sample: peripheral blood mononuclear cells (PBMCs), taken when the disease was refractory, from a patient treated with antithyroid drugs. The TCR originated in a female donor with Graves disease. The chain employs TRBV27 and TRBJ1-2; D not certain. The CDR3 region is CASSSTPYGYTF. The DNA of the CDR3 is TGTGCCAGCAGCTCGACGCCCTATGGCTACACCTTC.